One and the same sample provided the 25 T cell receptor beta chains below, sequenced in a study of beta chain features in type 1 diabetes. Their antigens remain unidentified. Notes on the study in general: Shorter TCRB CDR3s, moderately but significantly so, marked every one of the four CD4+ subsets in Type 1 diabetes patients.

Since all of the isolated RNA was reverse transcribed, expressed TCRB transcripts were what got sequenced. Repertoires were generated with immunoSEQ multiplex PCR, while TCRdb's copy carries only in-frame clones and drops some. The sample lists more than 550,000 clones, over 13% occurring once. The sequenced sample was naive CD4+ T cells from blood. These receptors all stem from a man aged 18 to 29 with type 1 diabetes.

The chain links TRBV29-1 to TRBJ2-5; D is ambiguous. This CDR3 contains 13 residues. Germline CDR1 SQVTM, CDR2 ANQGSEA. V gave up 2 bases and J gave up 1 base, with 8 bases separating them. CDR3 DNA sequence: TGCAGCGTTGAAACGGGCGGCCAAGAGACCCAGTACTTC. Its translation is CSVETGGQETQYF.

The chain uses TRBV15 and TRBJ2-5; D not resolved. Trimming removed 0 bases at V and 1 base at J, with 6 bases between. The CDR3 has 14 residues. The germline gives CDR1 LNHNV, CDR2 YYDKDF (reference sequence). This chain's CDR3 is CATSRDHLQETQYF. DNA for the CDR3: TGTGCCACCAGCAGAGATCATCTCCAAGAGACCCAGTACTTC.

This chain uses TRBV2 with TRBJ1-5; D might be TRBD1 (5 bases). CDR3 length: 15 amino acids. Trimming took off 6 bases at V and 0 bases at J, with 12 bases between the two ends. Germline V gene data show CDR1 as SNHLY and CDR2 as FYNNEI. CDR3 sequence reads: CASSKRQNSNQPQHF. CDR3 sequence (DNA): TGTGCCAGCAGCAAGCGACAGAATAGCAATCAGCCCCAGCATTTT.

As to this clone: Other nucleotide sequences from this sample produce the same CDR3. The rearrangement joins TRBV7-2 to TRBJ2-1; no reliable D call. Trimming removed 1 base from V and 0 bases from J, with 7 bases in between. The CDR3 contains 15 residues. Germline-derived CDR1 and CDR2 are SGHTA and FQGNSA. This CDR3 reads CASSLVGSSYNEQFF. Written as DNA, the CDR3 is TGTGCCAGCAGCTTAGTTGGCAGCTCCTACAATGAGCAGTTCTTC.

This sequence joins TRBV30 and TRBJ1-2; D possibly corresponds to TRBD1 (6 bases). V was trimmed by 5 bases and J by 7 bases, leaving 11 bases between them. The CDR3 totals 11 residues. The germline V gene encodes CDR1 GTSNPN and CDR2 SVGIG (reference sequence). CDR3 loop: CAWGGGAGYTF. The CDR3 nucleotides read TGTGCCTGGGGGGGCGGAGCTGGCTACACCTTC.

This clone has just a few counts. The CDR3 protein is CAWSTWSPLHF. The CDR3 region has the DNA TGTGCCTGGAGTACCTGGTCACCCCTCCACTTT. The rearrangement links TRBV30 to TRBJ1-6; D is undetermined. The CDR3 has 11 residues. Germline CDR1 is GTSNPN and CDR2 is SVGIG (reference sequence). The V end was cut by 2 bases, the J end by 10 bases, with 6 bases between. Using reference TRBV30 and TRBJ1-6 for the parts outside the CDR3, the full variable domain is SQTIHQWPATLVQPVGSPLSLECTVEGTSNPNLYWYRQAAGRGLQLLFYSVGIGQISSEVPQNLSASRPQDRQFILSSKKLLLSDSGFYLCAWSTWSPLHFGNGTRLTVT.

This clone was found a few times. The J gene is TRBJ2-3, the V gene TRBV20-1; D ambiguous. The CDR3 runs 10 residues. The germline CDR1 and CDR2 sequences are DFQATT and SNEGSKA (reference sequence). CDR3 loop: CSSSTDTQYF. The CDR3 DNA reads as TGCAGCTCGTCCACAGATACGCAGTATTTT.

V gene TRBV9 combines with J gene TRBJ2-2; D is undetermined. The CDR3 has 16 amino acids. Germline lookup yields CDR1 SGDLS and CDR2 YYNGEE. V was cut by 0 bases and J by 0 bases, with 9 bases left in between. The chain's CDR3 is CASSVGQGTNTGELFF. DNA of the CDR3: TGTGCCAGCAGCGTAGGACAAGGGACGAACACCGGGGAGCTGTTTTTT.

The chain has TRBV7-9 and TRBJ2-1, with 8 positions matching TRBD2. V trimming: 5 bases; J trimming: 7 bases; junction bases outside the gene matches: 10. Germline assignment: CDR1 SEHNR and CDR2 FQNEAQ (reference sequence). This CDR3 is 15 amino acids long. In DNA, the CDR3 is TGTGCCAGCAGCGTTTGGACGGGAGGGACTAATGAGCAGTTCTTC. Amino acids: CASSVWTGGTNEQFF.

This clone has more than one count but fewer than ten. The rearrangement uses TRBV5-6 and TRBJ2-1; 8 nucleotides match TRBD2. The CDR3 covers 14 residues. The V gene's germline CDR1 is SGHDT and CDR2 YYEEEE. V lost 5 bases, J lost 6 bases, and 7 bases stayed unmatched. CDR3 protein: CASRAGEAGNEQFF. The CDR3 bases are TGTGCCAGCAGAGCGGGAGAGGCGGGCAATGAGCAGTTCTTC.

The CDR3 DNA is TGTGCCAGCAGCATCCGGACTGTCACAGATACGCAGTATTTT. Translating it yields CASSIRTVTDTQYF. The chain recombines TRBV5-6 with TRBJ2-3, with D possibly matching TRBD2 (5 bases). V dropped 4 bases and J dropped 2 bases, with 11 bases sitting between them. The CDR3 covers 14 residues. The germline V gene has CDR1 SGHDT and CDR2 YYEEEE.

This clone turned up a few times. The genes are TRBV4-3 and TRBJ1-2; 7 nucleotides align to TRBD1. The CDR3 has 15 amino acids. J was trimmed by 8 bases and V by 0 bases; bases with no gene match: 9. Germline values: CDR1 LGHNA, CDR2 YSLEER. CDR3 loop: CASSQDVKGASGYTF. Written as DNA, the CDR3 is TGCGCCAGCAGCCAAGATGTTAAGGGGGCTTCGGGCTACACCTTC.

The chain links TRBV29-1 to TRBJ2-2; D tentatively reads TRBD1 or TRBD2 (5 bases each). Germline V gene lookup returns CDR1 SQVTM and CDR2 ANQGSEA. This CDR3 has 15 residues. Between the trimmed V and J ends, which lost 4 bases and 0 bases, there was a span of 12 bases. The CDR3 protein is CSVVRGPANTGELFF. The CDR3 nucleotides are TGCAGCGTTGTTCGGGGCCCCGCGAACACCGGGGAGCTGTTTTTT.

This clone showed up just a few times. The chain couples TRBV5-1 to TRBJ2-7; 7 bases are shared with TRBD1. The ends lost 9 bases at V and 5 bases at J; junction bases unmatched: 14. The CDR3 runs to 14 residues. CDR1 and CDR2 (germline): SGHRS, YFSETQ. The CDR3 is CATQGGPGGDEQYF. The CDR3 DNA reads as TGCGCCACGCAAGGGGGCCCTGGAGGTGACGAGCAGTACTTC.

Note on this clone: Other nucleotide sequences from this sample produce the same CDR3. The J gene is TRBJ1-2, the V gene TRBV9; TRBD1 matches 7 bases. The CDR3 length is 14 residues. Germline V gene data show CDR1 as SGDLS and CDR2 as YYNGEE. With 0 bases clipped from V and 2 bases from J, the junction kept 1 base outside the gene matches. The CDR3 DNA reads TGTGCCAGCAGCGTAGGGGGACAGAACTATGGCTACACCTTC. Translating gives CASSVGGQNYGYTF.

Regarding this clone: The same CDR3 also results from other DNA sequences found in this sample. J is TRBJ2-6 and V is TRBV7-2; D gene unclear. CDR3 size: 15 residues. Trimming took off 1 base at V and 0 bases at J, with 4 bases between the two ends. CDR1 is SGHTA, CDR2 FQGNSA, per germline. CDR3 bases: TGTGCCAGCAGCTTAGTGTCCTCTGGGGCCAACGTCCTGACTTTC. Amino acid sequence: CASSLVSSGANVLTF.

The chain joins TRBV25-1 to TRBJ2-7; D is unclear. From germline, CDR1 is MGHDK and CDR2 SYGVNS. Trimming pared 4 bases from V and 2 bases from J, leaving 9 bases between. The CDR3 is 13 amino acids. The CDR3 loop reads CASSVAGTYEQYF. The CDR3 bases are TGTGCCAGCAGTGTTGCAGGTACCTACGAGCAGTACTTC.

The genes are TRBV4-1 and TRBJ2-3; 8 bases agree with TRBD1. The CDR3 has 14 residues. Losses at the gene ends were 0 bases for V and 5 bases for J; bases not matched to a gene: 1. Per germline, CDR1 MGHRA and CDR2 YSYEKL. The CDR3 bases are TGCGCCAGCAGCCAAGAGACAGGGGTAGATACGCAGTATTTT. Protein sequence: CASSQETGVDTQYF.

This clone was counted between two and nine times. The chain carries TRBV28 and TRBJ1-1, with D hard to call. Per germline, CDR1 MDHEN and CDR2 SYDVKM. Trimming left V 6 bases short and J 8 bases short, with 10 bases between. CDR3 size: 11 residues. CDR3 loop: CASRRTSEAFF. The CDR3 DNA is TGTGCCAGCAGACGTACATCCGAAGCTTTCTTT.

J is TRBJ1-1 and V is TRBV14; D is perhaps TRBD1 (5 bases). Germline V gene data show CDR1 as SGHDN and CDR2 as FVKESK. The CDR3 is made up of 16 amino acids. The germline V and J ends were trimmed by 1 base and 6 bases, with 18 bases remaining between them. The CDR3 protein is CASSQAWGRSNAEAFF. The CDR3, as DNA: TGTGCCAGCAGCCAAGCATGGGGCAGAAGCAACGCTGAAGCTTTCTTT.

The chain employs TRBV7-9 and TRBJ1-3, with D possibly matching TRBD1 (5 bases). CDR3 size: 15 residues. Trimming stripped 3 bases from V and 0 bases from J, with 9 bases between. In germline, CDR1 is SEHNR, CDR2 FQNEAQ (reference sequence). CDR3 nucleotide sequence: TGTGCCAGCAGCTTCGACAGCCACTCTGGAAACACCATATATTTT. Translated, it gives CASSFDSHSGNTIYF.

The chain joins TRBV30 to TRBJ2-1, with unresolved D. This CDR3 region has 12 residues. The germline V gene has CDR1 GTSNPN and CDR2 SVGIG (reference sequence). The germline V and J ends were trimmed by 0 bases and 10 bases, with 10 bases remaining between them. Here the CDR3 DNA reads TGTGCCTGGAGTGTGGTGGTCCAGGAGCAGTTCTTC. Amino acid sequence: CAWSVVVQEQFF.

The rearrangement joins TRBV29-1 to TRBJ1-2; tentative D call: TRBD1 (6 bases). This CDR3 spans 13 amino acids. V lost 8 bases and J 4 bases, leaving 17 bases between the germline ends. Germline CDR1 SQVTM, CDR2 ANQGSEA. This chain's CDR3 is CSTKTGTSYGYTF. CDR3 DNA sequence: TGCAGCACGAAGACAGGAACCTCCTATGGCTACACCTTC.

This clone has only a few counts. The chain combines TRBV4-3 with TRBJ1-2; a possible D gene is TRBD1 (5 bases). Between the trimmed V and J ends, which lost 0 bases and 7 bases, there was a span of 15 bases. This CDR3 comprises 15 residues. Germline V gives CDR1 LGHNA, CDR2 YSLEER. As DNA, the CDR3 is TGCGCCAGCAGCCAAGATGCGGGGGGTGCGCGTGGCTACACCTTC. Its protein product is CASSQDAGGARGYTF.

This clone occurred a few times. The rearrangement uses TRBV2 and TRBJ2-7, with D perhaps TRBD1 or TRBD2 (5 bases each). V lost 5 bases and J 6 bases, leaving 20 bases between the germline ends. This CDR3 has 15 residues. Germline V gives CDR1 SNHLY, CDR2 FYNNEI. The CDR3 loop reads CASSPLMGPSREQYF. CDR3 coding DNA: TGTGCCAGCAGTCCATTGATGGGACCTTCCCGCGAGCAGTACTTC.